Listed below are T cell receptor beta chains from one sample, sequenced in a study of CD8 T cells in Susac syndrome. MiXCR was run by TCRdb on the immunoSEQ multiplex PCR reads, yielding one entry per CDR3 protein. Of about 200,000 distinct CDR3 sequences detected, about 95% appear once; the ten largest clones hold 0.093%. The sample consisted of CD4+ T cells from PBMCs. The receptors derive from a human donor with multiple sclerosis. Both conserved end residues are part of each CDR3. The order of the fields is clone size, D gene, V gene, J gene, CDR3 protein, CDR3 DNA. The D gene is left open where the match is weak. The size field is filled for only some rows; it gives once, few, many or a size class.

size: -; D: TRBD2; V: TRBV20-1; J: TRBJ2-3; CDR3: CSANGLAGSDTQYF; DNA: TGCAGTGCTAACGGGCTAGCGGGGTCAGATACGCAGTATTTT
size: -; D: TRBD2; V: TRBV20-1; J: TRBJ2-1; CDR3: CSAPGLGYNEQFF; DNA: TGCAGTGCTCCGGGACTAGGTTACAATGAGCAGTTCTTC
size: -; D: -; V: TRBV7-9; J: TRBJ1-6; CDR3: CASSPIRTSNSPLHF; DNA: TGTGCCAGCAGCCCAATTCGGACCTCAAATTCACCCCTCCACTTT
size: -; D: -; V: TRBV20-1; J: TRBJ2-1; CDR3: CSATRSPAVPNEQFF; DNA: TGCAGTGCTACAAGAAGTCCCGCCGTGCCCAATGAGCAGTTCTTC
size: -; D: TRBD2; V: TRBV3-1; J: TRBJ2-1; CDR3: CASSPPGGNEQFF; DNA: TGTGCCAGCAGCCCTCCGGGGGGCAATGAGCAGTTCTTC
size: -; D: -; V: TRBV9; J: TRBJ2-3; CDR3: CASSVGADGYTDTQYF; DNA: TGTGCCAGCAGCGTAGGGGCAGATGGATACACAGATACGCAGTATTTT
size: -; D: -; V: TRBV19; J: TRBJ2-5; CDR3: CASSRVGMGETQYF; DNA: TGTGCCAGTAGCCGAGTGGGAATGGGGGAGACCCAGTACTTC
size: -; D: -; V: TRBV12-3/TRBV12-4; J: TRBJ2-3; CDR3: CASSLRTSSTDTQYF; DNA: TGTGCCAGCAGTTTAAGAACGAGTAGCACAGATACGCAGTATTTT
size: -; D: -; V: TRBV14; J: TRBJ1-2; CDR3: CASSQSPATRGYTF; DNA: TGTGCCAGCAGCCAAAGTCCAGCAACCCGCGGCTACACCTTC
size: -; D: -; V: TRBV24-1; J: TRBJ2-2; CDR3: CATGGIYGTGELFF; DNA: TGTGCCACCGGGGGGATTTATGGGACCGGGGAGCTGTTTTTT
size: -; D: TRBD2; V: TRBV9; J: TRBJ2-1; CDR3: CASSVTSGGGNEQFF; DNA: TGTGCCAGCAGCGTAACTAGCGGAGGAGGGAATGAGCAGTTCTTC
size: -; D: -; V: TRBV29-1; J: TRBJ1-2; CDR3: CSVDQGHGYTF; DNA: TGCAGCGTTGATCAGGGGCATGGCTACACCTTC
size: -; D: -; V: TRBV3-1; J: TRBJ2-3; CDR3: CASRPGAGRTDTQYF; DNA: TGTGCCAGCAGACCTGGGGCAGGGAGGACAGATACGCAGTATTTT
size: -; D: TRBD2; V: TRBV4-1; J: TRBJ2-7; CDR3: CASSQNRVASGSSYEQYF; DNA: TGCGCCAGCAGCCAAAATCGTGTTGCTAGCGGGAGTTCCTACGAGCAGTACTTC
size: -; D: -; V: TRBV29-1; J: TRBJ1-2; CDR3: CSVEDPDLDSFSYGYTF; DNA: TGCAGCGTTGAAGATCCCGACTTGGACTCATTCTCCTATGGCTACACCTTC
size: -; D: -; V: TRBV11-2; J: TRBJ2-3; CDR3: CASSPTPLAQYF; DNA: TGTGCCAGCAGCCCAACCCCTCTAGCGCAGTATTTT
size: -; D: TRBD2; V: TRBV28; J: TRBJ2-1; CDR3: CASSLARERGNNEQFF; DNA: TGTGCCAGCAGTTTAGCCCGCGAGCGGGGAAACAATGAGCAGTTCTTC
size: -; D: -; V: TRBV23-1; J: TRBJ1-2; CDR3: CASSQSYSSDGYTF; DNA: TGCGCCAGCAGTCAATCGTATAGCTCCGATGGCTACACCTTC
size: once; D: TRBD1; V: TRBV12-3/TRBV12-4; J: TRBJ2-7; CDR3: CASSLGTGGEQYF; DNA: TGTGCCAGCAGTTTAGGGACAGGGGGCGAGCAGTACTTC
size: -; D: -; V: TRBV24-1; J: TRBJ2-5; CDR3: CATMGEALETQYF; DNA: TGTGCCACCATGGGAGAGGCATTGGAGACCCAGTACTTC
size: -; D: -; V: TRBV3-1; J: TRBJ2-7; CDR3: CASSQVWTQSSYEQYF; DNA: TGTGCCAGCAGCCAAGTGTGGACCCAAAGCTCCTACGAGCAGTACTTC
size: -; D: -; V: TRBV7-3; J: TRBJ2-3; CDR3: CASAPRLGDTQYF; DNA: TGTGCCAGCGCCCCGCGACTAGGAGATACGCAGTATTTT
size: -; D: TRBD1; V: TRBV15; J: TRBJ2-2; CDR3: CATSGTGGGGAPGELFF; DNA: TGTGCCACAAGCGGGACAGGGGGCGGTGGGGCACCTGGGGAGCTGTTTTTT
size: -; D: TRBD1; V: TRBV19; J: TRBJ2-7; CDR3: CASRPGQGSYEQYF; DNA: TGTGCCAGTAGACCCGGACAGGGAAGCTACGAGCAGTACTTC
size: once; D: -; V: TRBV18; J: TRBJ2-1; CDR3: CASSPPNRGYNEQFF; DNA: TGTGCCAGCTCACCGCCTAACCGGGGCTACAATGAGCAGTTCTTC
size: -; D: -; V: TRBV5-8; J: TRBJ1-5; CDR3: CASGRGRNHPQHF; DNA: TGTGCCAGCGGTAGAGGTCGCAATCACCCCCAGCATTTT
size: -; D: -; V: TRBV24-1; J: TRBJ2-3; CDR3: CATSDPRGADTQYF; DNA: TGTGCCACCAGTGATCCCAGAGGTGCAGATACGCAGTATTTT
size: -; D: TRBD2; V: TRBV20-1; J: TRBJ2-3; CDR3: CSARALAGVADTQYF; DNA: TGCAGTGCTAGAGCCTTAGCGGGAGTCGCAGATACGCAGTATTTT
size: -; D: -; V: TRBV20-1; J: TRBJ1-2; CDR3: CSARAARDGLGYTF; DNA: TGCAGTGCTAGAGCCGCCCGGGACGGACTTGGCTACACCTTC
size: -; D: -; V: TRBV18; J: TRBJ2-7; CDR3: CASSPGKSREQYF; DNA: TGTGCCAGCTCACCCGGCAAGTCGAGAGAGCAGTACTTC
size: -; D: -; V: TRBV7-9; J: TRBJ2-7; CDR3: CASSLAGRLEQYF; DNA: TGTGCCAGCAGCTTAGCGGGGCGCCTCGAGCAGTACTTC
size: once; D: -; V: TRBV11-3; J: TRBJ1-4; CDR3: CASSLDRHEKLFF; DNA: TGTGCCAGCAGCTTAGACAGGCATGAAAAACTGTTTTTT
size: -; D: -; V: TRBV24-1; J: TRBJ2-7; CDR3: CATQGRNEQYF; DNA: TGTGCCACCCAAGGCCGCAACGAGCAGTACTTC
size: -; D: TRBD2; V: TRBV4-1; J: TRBJ2-5; CDR3: CASSQELGLAGRGTQYF; DNA: TGCGCCAGCAGCCAAGAGCTGGGACTAGCGGGAAGGGGGACCCAGTACTTC
size: -; D: -; V: TRBV18; J: TRBJ1-3; CDR3: CASSPRERSGNTIYF; DNA: TGTGCCAGCTCACCGAGGGAGCGCTCTGGAAACACCATATATTTT
size: -; D: TRBD2; V: TRBV29-1; J: TRBJ2-3; CDR3: CSASGTRATDTQYF; DNA: TGCAGCGCCTCCGGGACTAGGGCAACAGATACGCAGTATTTT
size: -; D: -; V: TRBV19; J: TRBJ2-7; CDR3: CASSTAGGYYEQYF; DNA: TGTGCCAGTAGTACCGCAGGGGGGTACTACGAGCAGTACTTC
size: -; D: TRBD1; V: TRBV29-1; J: TRBJ2-3; CDR3: CSVPSSGTVDTQYF; DNA: TGCAGCGTTCCTTCTTCCGGGACAGTAGATACGCAGTATTTT
size: -; D: -; V: TRBV20-1; J: TRBJ1-1; CDR3: CSGTVGAMNTEAFF; DNA: TGCAGTGGCACCGTGGGCGCGATGAACACTGAAGCTTTCTTT
size: -; D: TRBD2; V: TRBV30; J: TRBJ2-1; CDR3: CAWTGLAEYNEQFF; DNA: TGTGCCTGGACCGGACTAGCGGAGTACAATGAGCAGTTCTTC
size: -; D: TRBD1; V: TRBV6-5; J: TRBJ2-7; CDR3: CASSSGPGQYYEQYF; DNA: TGTGCCAGCAGTTCTGGCCCGGGACAGTACTACGAGCAGTACTTC
size: once; D: -; V: TRBV20-1; J: TRBJ2-5; CDR3: CSAALESETQYF; DNA: TGCAGTGCGGCTCTAGAGTCGGAGACCCAGTACTTC
size: -; D: TRBD2; V: TRBV12-3/TRBV12-4; J: TRBJ2-5; CDR3: CASSWARGGETQYF; DNA: TGTGCCAGCAGTTGGGCCCGGGGGGGAGAGACCCAGTACTTC
size: -; D: -; V: TRBV20-1; J: TRBJ2-5; CDR3: CSARDYEGTQYF; DNA: TGCAGTGCTAGAGACTACGAAGGGACCCAGTACTTC